The T cell receptor (beta chain) described here comes from a study of blood T cell repertoires in COVID-19. Whole-study context: Donors in the United States, Italy and Spain gave samples during acute or convalescent COVID-19. Sample material is recorded as cDNA or gDNA derived from T cells, B-cell-depleted T cells, or PBMCs.

Authors' processing steps: By means of reference gene primer amplification, nucleated cell counts were estimated. Here immunoSEQ multiplex PCR was the method, and the copy in TCRdb shows in-frame clones only, minus some. D and trimming come from the DNA, and the V and J calls and clone size come from that table. The table has under 250,000 clones, 65% to 85% seen once. The CDR3 has 15 residues. V lost 6 bases to trimming and J lost 0 bases, with 9 bases between them. Germline V lookup: CDR1 MDHEN, CDR2 SYDVKM. The sequencing input was peripheral blood. The TCR originated in a man between 50 and 59 years old with active or convalescent COVID-19. This chain connects TRBV28 to TRBJ2-6; D perhaps matches TRBD1 (6 bases). The CDR3 protein is CASSEQGSGANVLTF. The CDR3 nucleotides are TGTGCCAGCAGCGAACAGGGCTCTGGGGCCAACGTCCTGACTTTC. Full variable domain (missing parts from reference TRBV28 and TRBJ2-6): DVKVTQSSRYLVKRTGEKVFLECVQDMDHENMFWYRQDPGLGLRLIYFSYDVKMKEKGDIPEGYSVSREKKERFSLILESASTNQTSMYLCASSEQGSGANVLTFGAGSRLTVL.